The next 9 T cell receptor beta chains were all read from a single sample in a study of regulatory T cells in long-lasting Graves disease. Sample time point: newly diagnosed GD, antithyroid drugs for less than 3 months. PBMC RNA was the source of the TCR library. Libraries of TCR beta came from iRepertoire HTBI primers plus Arm-PCR of CDR3 regions. From the multiplex PCR reads, TCRdb called clonotypes with MiXCR, one entry per CDR3 protein. The table includes over 350,000 distinct CDR3 sequences, less than 15% detected once. The same data also contributed to another study, on T cells in Graves' hyperthyroidism and ophthalmopathy.

Sequenced here: peripheral blood mononuclear cells (PBMCs), sampled at new diagnosis, from a patient treated with antithyroid drugs. These receptors all come from a woman aged 45-65 years with Graves disease.

This clonotype was counted many times. The chain uses TRBV2 and TRBJ2-1; 9 nucleotides line up with TRBD2. The CDR3 consists of 15 residues. Germline CDR1 is SNHLY and CDR2 is FYNNEI. Trimming cost V 5 bases and J 5 bases; bases outside gene matches: 7. The CDR3 reads CASSRAGGLNNEQFF. CDR3 nucleotide sequence: TGTGCCAGCAGTAGAGCGGGAGGCTTGAACAATGAGCAGTTCTTC.

This clonotype has a count of ten or more. CDR3 region: CASSPRTSGTDTQYF. Here the CDR3 DNA reads TGTGCCAGCAGTCCCCGGACTAGCGGGACAGATACGCAGTATTTT. This chain connects TRBV27 to TRBJ2-3, with 11 bases fitting TRBD2. CDR1 is MNHEY and CDR2 is SMNVEV in the germline V gene (reference sequence). The CDR3 has 15 residues. V lost 5 bases, J lost 3 bases, and 4 bases stayed unmatched.

The chain has TRBV4-1 and TRBJ1-5, with TRBD1 matching 7 bases. This CDR3 has 17 amino acids. V shed 4 bases and J 2 bases; nucleotides not matched to a gene: 11. The germline CDR1 and CDR2 sequences are MGHRA and YSYEKL. The CDR3 bases are TGCGCCAGCAGCCTTGACACGACAGGGCATGGCAATCAGCCCCAGCATTTT. Its translation: CASSLDTTGHGNQPQHF.

This clonotype was counted at least ten times. The J gene is TRBJ2-1, the V gene TRBV20-1; no clear D gene. Germline V lookup: CDR1 DFQATT, CDR2 SNEGSKA (reference sequence). With 6 bases removed from V and 2 bases from J, the gap between germline ends came to 14 bases. This CDR3 is 14 amino acids long. This CDR3 reads CSATASPAYNEQFF. Written as DNA, the CDR3 is TGCAGTGCCACAGCGTCTCCCGCCTACAATGAGCAGTTCTTC.

This clonotype was recorded a few times. The rearrangement joins TRBV3-1 to TRBJ2-5; maybe TRBD1 (6 bases). The CDR3 totals 19 residues. The germline CDR1 and CDR2 sequences are LGHDT and YNNKEL (reference sequence). Trimming removed 1 base from V and 4 bases from J, with 25 bases in between. DNA of the CDR3: TGTGCCAGCAGCCAAGGTAGCCTTATCACAGGGAAGGGGAGAGAGACCCAGTACTTC. Translated, it gives CASSQGSLITGKGRETQYF.

This clonotype was seen a single time. This sequence joins TRBV29-1 and TRBJ2-1; no definite D call. Germline CDR1 is SQVTM and CDR2 is ANQGSEA. Trimming removed 2 bases at V and 8 bases at J, with 7 bases between. CDR3 size: 11 residues. The CDR3, as DNA: TGCAGCGTTGAAAAGGATTATGAGCAGTTCTTC. Encoded protein: CSVEKDYEQFF.

The chain carries TRBV19 and TRBJ1-5; 7 bases align to TRBD1. The V segment lost 3 bases and the J segment 7 bases; nucleotides outside the gene matches: 6. Germline V gene lookup returns CDR1 LNHDA and CDR2 SQIVND (reference sequence). This CDR3 contains 14 residues. The DNA of the CDR3 is TGTGCCAGTAGTATCACAGGGGCCGGACAGCCCCAGCATTTT. It translates to CASSITGAGQPQHF. The full variable domain, with the rest looked up from reference TRBV19 and TRBJ1-5, is DGGITQSPKYLFRKEGQNVTLSCEQNLNHDAMYWYRQDPGQGLRLIYYSQIVNDFQKGDIAEGYSVSREKKESFPLTVTSAQKNPTAFYLCASSITGAGQPQHFGDGTRLSIL.

This clonotype was seen many times. This chain joins TRBV5-6 and TRBJ2-1, with unresolved D. The CDR3 has 13 amino acids. Germline V lookup: CDR1 SGHDT, CDR2 YYEEEE. V was pared by 0 bases and J by 7 bases, with 8 bases between. In nucleotides, the CDR3 is TGTGCCAGCAGCTTGGTTAGTTTGAATGAGCAGTTCTTC. As protein: CASSLVSLNEQFF.

This clonotype was recorded many times. This chain connects TRBV2 to TRBJ1-6, with D tentatively TRBD1 (5 bases). This CDR3 has 13 residues. Trimming stripped 3 bases from V and 8 bases from J, with 8 bases between. Germline V gene data show CDR1 as SNHLY and CDR2 as FYNNEI. DNA for the CDR3: TGTGCCAGCAGTGACAGGGTGTATTCACCCCTCCACTTT. As protein: CASSDRVYSPLHF.